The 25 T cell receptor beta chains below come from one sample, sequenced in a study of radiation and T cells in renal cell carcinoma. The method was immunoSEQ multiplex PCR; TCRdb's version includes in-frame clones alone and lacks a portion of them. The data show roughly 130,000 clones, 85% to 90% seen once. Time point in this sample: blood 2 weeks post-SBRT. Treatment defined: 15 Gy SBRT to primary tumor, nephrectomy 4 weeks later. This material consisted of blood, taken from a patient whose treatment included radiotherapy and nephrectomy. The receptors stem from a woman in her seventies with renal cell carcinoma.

The CDR3 reads CASSLARGPWREKLFF. CDR3 bases: TGTGCCAGCAGCTTAGCGCGGGGACCATGGAGAGAAAAACTGTTTTTT. The genes are TRBV7-2 and TRBJ1-4; D possibly corresponds to TRBD1 (5 bases). The CDR3 sequence is 16 residues long. The V gene lost 0 bases and the J gene lost 8 bases, with 16 bases spanning the gap. Germline values: CDR1 SGHTA, CDR2 FQGNSA.

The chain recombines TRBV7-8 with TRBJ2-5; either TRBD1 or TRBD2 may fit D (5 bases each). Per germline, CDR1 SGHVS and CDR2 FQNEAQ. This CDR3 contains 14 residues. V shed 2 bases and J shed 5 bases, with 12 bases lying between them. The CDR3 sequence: CASSLNGARETQYF. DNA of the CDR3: TGTGCCAGCAGCTTAAACGGGGCTAGGGAGACCCAGTACTTC. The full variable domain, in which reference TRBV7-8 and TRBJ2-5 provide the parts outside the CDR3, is GAGVSQSPRYKVAKRGQDVALRCDPISGHVSLFWYQQALGQGPEFLTYFQNEAQLDKSGLPSDRFFAERPEGSVSTLKIQRTQQEDSAVYLCASSLNGARETQYFGPGTRLLVL.

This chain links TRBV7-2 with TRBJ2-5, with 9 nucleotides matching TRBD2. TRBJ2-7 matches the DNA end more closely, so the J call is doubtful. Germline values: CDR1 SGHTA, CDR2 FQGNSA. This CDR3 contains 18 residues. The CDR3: CASSLRGLSGGFSYEQYF. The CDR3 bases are TGTGCCAGCAGCCTCCGTGGGCTTAGCGGGGGTTTCTCCTACGAGCAGTACTTC.

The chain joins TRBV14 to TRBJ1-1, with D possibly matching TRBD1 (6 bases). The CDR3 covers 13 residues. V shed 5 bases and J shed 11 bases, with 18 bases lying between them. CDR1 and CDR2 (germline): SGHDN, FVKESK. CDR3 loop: CASSKSGTPLAFF. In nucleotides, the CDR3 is TGTGCCAGCAGCAAATCCGGGACACCTCTGGCTTTCTTT.

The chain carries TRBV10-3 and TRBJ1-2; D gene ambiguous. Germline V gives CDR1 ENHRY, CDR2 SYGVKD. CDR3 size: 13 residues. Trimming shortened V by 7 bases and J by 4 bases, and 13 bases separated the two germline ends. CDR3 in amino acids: CAIMERVTYGYTF. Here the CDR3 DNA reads TGTGCCATCATGGAAAGGGTGACCTATGGCTACACCTTC.

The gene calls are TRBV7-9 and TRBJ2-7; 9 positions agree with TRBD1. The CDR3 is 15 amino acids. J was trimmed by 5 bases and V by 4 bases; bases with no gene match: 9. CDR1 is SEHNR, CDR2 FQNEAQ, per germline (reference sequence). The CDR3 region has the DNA TGTGCCAGCAGCTACCAAGCGGGACAGGGCCACGAGCAGTACTTC. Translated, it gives CASSYQAGQGHEQYF.

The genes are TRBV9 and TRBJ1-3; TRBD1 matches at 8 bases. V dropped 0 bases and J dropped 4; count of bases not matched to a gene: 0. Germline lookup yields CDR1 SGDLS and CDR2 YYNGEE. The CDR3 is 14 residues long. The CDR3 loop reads CASSVGQGGNTIYF. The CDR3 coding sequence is TGTGCCAGCAGCGTAGGACAGGGGGGAAACACCATATATTTT.

The CDR3 spells CASSLGGVREQYF. DNA for the CDR3: TGTGCCAGCAGCTTAGGCGGGGTGCGGGAGCAGTACTTC. The rearrangement links TRBV13 to TRBJ2-7; a weak D match, TRBD2 (5 bases). The V end was cut by 0 bases, the J end by 7 bases, with 10 bases between. CDR1 and CDR2 from the germline V gene are PRHDT and FYEKMQ (reference sequence). The CDR3 sequence is 13 residues long.

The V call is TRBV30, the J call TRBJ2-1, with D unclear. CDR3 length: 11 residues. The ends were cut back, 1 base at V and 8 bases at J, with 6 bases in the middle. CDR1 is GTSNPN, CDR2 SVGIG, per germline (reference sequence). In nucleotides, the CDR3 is TGTGCCTGGAGTGGGCAGGATGAGCAGTTCTTC. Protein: CAWSGQDEQFF.

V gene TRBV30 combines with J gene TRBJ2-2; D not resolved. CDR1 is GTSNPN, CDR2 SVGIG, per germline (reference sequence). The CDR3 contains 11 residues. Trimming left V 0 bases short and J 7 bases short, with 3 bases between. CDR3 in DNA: TGTGCCTGGAGTGTAGGCGGGGAGCTGTTTTTT. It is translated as CAWSVGGELFF. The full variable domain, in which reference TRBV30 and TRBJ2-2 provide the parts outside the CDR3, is SQTIHQWPATLVQPVGSPLSLECTVEGTSNPNLYWYRQAAGRGLQLLFYSVGIGQISSEVPQNLSASRPQDRQFILSSKKLLLSDSGFYLCAWSVGGELFFGEGSRLTVL.

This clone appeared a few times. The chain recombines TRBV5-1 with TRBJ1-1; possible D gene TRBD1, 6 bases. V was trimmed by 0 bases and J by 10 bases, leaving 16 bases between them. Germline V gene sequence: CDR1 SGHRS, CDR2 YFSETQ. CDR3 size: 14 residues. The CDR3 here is CASSLDQQGKRAFF. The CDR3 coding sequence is TGCGCCAGCAGCTTGGACCAACAGGGTAAGAGAGCTTTCTTT. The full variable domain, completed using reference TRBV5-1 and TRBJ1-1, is KAGVTQTPRYLIKTRGQQVTLSCSPISGHRSVSWYQQTPGQGLQFLFEYFSETQRNKGNFPGRFSGRQFSNSRSEMNVSTLELGDSALYLCASSLDQQGKRAFFGQGTRLTVV.

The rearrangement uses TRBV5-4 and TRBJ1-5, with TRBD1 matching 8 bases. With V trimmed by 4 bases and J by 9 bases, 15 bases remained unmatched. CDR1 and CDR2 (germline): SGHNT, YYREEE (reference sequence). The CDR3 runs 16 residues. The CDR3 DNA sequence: TGTGCCAGCAGCCTTTTACCGGGACAGGTTAATTCGCCCCAGCATTTT. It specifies CASSLLPGQVNSPQHF.

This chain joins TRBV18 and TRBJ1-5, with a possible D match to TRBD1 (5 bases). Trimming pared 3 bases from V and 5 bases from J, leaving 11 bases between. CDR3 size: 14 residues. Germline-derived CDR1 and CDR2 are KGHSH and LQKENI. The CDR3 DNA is TGTGCCAGCTCACCCGGGACCGACCATCAGCCCCAGCATTTT. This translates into CASSPGTDHQPQHF.

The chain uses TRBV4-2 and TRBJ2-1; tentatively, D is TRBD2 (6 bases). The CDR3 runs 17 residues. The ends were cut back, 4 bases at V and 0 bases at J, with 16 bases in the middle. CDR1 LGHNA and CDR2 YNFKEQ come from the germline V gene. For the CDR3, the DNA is TGTGCCAGCAGCCGAGTCCCCGGGGGAGACTCCTACAATGAGCAGTTCTTC. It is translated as CASSRVPGGDSYNEQFF.

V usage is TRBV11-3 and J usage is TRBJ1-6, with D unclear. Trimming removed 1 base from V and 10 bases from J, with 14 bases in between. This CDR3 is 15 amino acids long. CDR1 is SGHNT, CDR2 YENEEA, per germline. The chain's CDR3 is CASSLVGVPSSPLHF. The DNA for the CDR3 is TGTGCCAGCAGCTTAGTCGGGGTCCCGTCCTCACCCCTCCACTTT.

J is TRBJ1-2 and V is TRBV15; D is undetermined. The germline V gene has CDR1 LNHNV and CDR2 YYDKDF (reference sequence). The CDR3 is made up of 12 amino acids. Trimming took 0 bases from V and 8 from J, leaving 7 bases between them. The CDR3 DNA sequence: TGTGCCACCAGCAGAGATCCAGCAGGCTACACCTTC. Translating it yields CATSRDPAGYTF.

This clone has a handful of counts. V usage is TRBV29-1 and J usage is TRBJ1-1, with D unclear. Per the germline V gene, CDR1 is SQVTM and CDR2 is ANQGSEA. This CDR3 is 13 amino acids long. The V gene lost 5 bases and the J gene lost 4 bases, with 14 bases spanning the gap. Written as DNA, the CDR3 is TGCAGCGTTTCACCGGGAAGCAGCACTGAAGCTTTCTTT. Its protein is CSVSPGSSTEAFF. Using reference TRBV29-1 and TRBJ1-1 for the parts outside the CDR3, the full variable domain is SAVISQKPSRDICQRGTSLTIQCQVDSQVTMMFWYRQQPGQSLTLIATANQGSEATYESGFVIDKFPISRPNLTFSTLTVSNMSPEDSSIYLCSVSPGSSTEAFFGQGTRLTVV.

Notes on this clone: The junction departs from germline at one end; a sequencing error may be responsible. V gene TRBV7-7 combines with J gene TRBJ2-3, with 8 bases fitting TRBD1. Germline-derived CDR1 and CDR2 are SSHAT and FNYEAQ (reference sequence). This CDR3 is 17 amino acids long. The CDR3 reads CASSYQLDRGGIHTQYF. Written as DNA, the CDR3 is TGTGCTAGCAGCTACCAACTCGACAGGGGCGGGATACATACGCAGTATTTT. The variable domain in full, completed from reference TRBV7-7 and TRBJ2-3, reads GAGVSQSPRYKVTKRGQDVTLRCDPISSHATLYWYQQALGQGPEFLTYFNYEAQPDKSGLPSDRFSAERPEGSISTLTIQRTEQRDSAMYRCASSYQLDRGGIHTQYFGPGTRLTVL.

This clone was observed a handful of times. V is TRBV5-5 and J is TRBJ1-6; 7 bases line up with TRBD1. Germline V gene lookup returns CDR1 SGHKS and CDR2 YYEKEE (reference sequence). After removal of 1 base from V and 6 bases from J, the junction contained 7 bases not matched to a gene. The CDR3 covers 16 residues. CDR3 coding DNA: TGTGCCAGCAGCTTGATGCTGGGACAGCTTAATTCACCCCTCCACTTT. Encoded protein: CASSLMLGQLNSPLHF. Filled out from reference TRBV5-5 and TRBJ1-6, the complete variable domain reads DAGVTQSPTHLIKTRGQQVTLRCSPISGHKSVSWYQQVLGQGPQFIFQYYEKEERGRGNFPDRFSARQFPNYSSELNVNALLLGDSALYLCASSLMLGQLNSPLHFGNGTRLTVT.

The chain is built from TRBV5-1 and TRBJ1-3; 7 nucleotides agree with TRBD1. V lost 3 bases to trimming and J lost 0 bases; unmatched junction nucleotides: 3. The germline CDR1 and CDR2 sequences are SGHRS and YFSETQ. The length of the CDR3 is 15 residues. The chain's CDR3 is CASSWGDSSGNTIYF. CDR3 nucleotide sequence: TGCGCCAGCAGCTGGGGGGACAGCTCTGGAAACACCATATATTTT. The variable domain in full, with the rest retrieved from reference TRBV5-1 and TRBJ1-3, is KAGVTQTPRYLIKTRGQQVTLSCSPISGHRSVSWYQQTPGQGLQFLFEYFSETQRNKGNFPGRFSGRQFSNSRSEMNVSTLELGDSALYLCASSWGDSSGNTIYFGEGSWLTVV.

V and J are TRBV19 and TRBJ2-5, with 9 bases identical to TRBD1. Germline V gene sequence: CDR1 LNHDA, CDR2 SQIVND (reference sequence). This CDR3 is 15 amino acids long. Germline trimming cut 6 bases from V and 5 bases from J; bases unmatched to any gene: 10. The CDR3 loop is CASSSGTGKGETQYF. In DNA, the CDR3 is TGTGCCAGTAGCAGTGGGACAGGGAAGGGGGAGACCCAGTACTTC.

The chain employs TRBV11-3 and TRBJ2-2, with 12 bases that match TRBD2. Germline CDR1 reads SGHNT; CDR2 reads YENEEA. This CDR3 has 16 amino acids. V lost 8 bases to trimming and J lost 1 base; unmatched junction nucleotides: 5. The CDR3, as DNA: TGTGCCAGCGTAACTAGCGGGGGGCTGAACACCGGGGAGCTGTTTTTT. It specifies CASVTSGGLNTGELFF.

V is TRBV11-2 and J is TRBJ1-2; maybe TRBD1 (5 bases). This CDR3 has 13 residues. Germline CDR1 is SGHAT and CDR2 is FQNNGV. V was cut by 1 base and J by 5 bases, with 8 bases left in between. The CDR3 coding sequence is TGTGCCAGCAGCTTAGTCAGACAGTATGGCTACACCTTC. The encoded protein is CASSLVRQYGYTF.

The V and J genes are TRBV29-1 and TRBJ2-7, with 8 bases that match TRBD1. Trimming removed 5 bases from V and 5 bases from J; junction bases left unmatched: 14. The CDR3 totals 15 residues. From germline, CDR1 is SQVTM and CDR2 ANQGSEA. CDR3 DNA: TGCAGCGTTCTTCGGACAGGGTATGATGGGGACGAGCAGTACTTC. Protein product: CSVLRTGYDGDEQYF.

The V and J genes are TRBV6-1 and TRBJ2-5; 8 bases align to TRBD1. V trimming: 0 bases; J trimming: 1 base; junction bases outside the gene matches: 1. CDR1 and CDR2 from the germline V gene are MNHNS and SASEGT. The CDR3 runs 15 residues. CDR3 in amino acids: CASSEAGQAQETQYF. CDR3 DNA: TGTGCCAGCAGTGAAGCGGGACAGGCCCAAGAGACCCAGTACTTC.